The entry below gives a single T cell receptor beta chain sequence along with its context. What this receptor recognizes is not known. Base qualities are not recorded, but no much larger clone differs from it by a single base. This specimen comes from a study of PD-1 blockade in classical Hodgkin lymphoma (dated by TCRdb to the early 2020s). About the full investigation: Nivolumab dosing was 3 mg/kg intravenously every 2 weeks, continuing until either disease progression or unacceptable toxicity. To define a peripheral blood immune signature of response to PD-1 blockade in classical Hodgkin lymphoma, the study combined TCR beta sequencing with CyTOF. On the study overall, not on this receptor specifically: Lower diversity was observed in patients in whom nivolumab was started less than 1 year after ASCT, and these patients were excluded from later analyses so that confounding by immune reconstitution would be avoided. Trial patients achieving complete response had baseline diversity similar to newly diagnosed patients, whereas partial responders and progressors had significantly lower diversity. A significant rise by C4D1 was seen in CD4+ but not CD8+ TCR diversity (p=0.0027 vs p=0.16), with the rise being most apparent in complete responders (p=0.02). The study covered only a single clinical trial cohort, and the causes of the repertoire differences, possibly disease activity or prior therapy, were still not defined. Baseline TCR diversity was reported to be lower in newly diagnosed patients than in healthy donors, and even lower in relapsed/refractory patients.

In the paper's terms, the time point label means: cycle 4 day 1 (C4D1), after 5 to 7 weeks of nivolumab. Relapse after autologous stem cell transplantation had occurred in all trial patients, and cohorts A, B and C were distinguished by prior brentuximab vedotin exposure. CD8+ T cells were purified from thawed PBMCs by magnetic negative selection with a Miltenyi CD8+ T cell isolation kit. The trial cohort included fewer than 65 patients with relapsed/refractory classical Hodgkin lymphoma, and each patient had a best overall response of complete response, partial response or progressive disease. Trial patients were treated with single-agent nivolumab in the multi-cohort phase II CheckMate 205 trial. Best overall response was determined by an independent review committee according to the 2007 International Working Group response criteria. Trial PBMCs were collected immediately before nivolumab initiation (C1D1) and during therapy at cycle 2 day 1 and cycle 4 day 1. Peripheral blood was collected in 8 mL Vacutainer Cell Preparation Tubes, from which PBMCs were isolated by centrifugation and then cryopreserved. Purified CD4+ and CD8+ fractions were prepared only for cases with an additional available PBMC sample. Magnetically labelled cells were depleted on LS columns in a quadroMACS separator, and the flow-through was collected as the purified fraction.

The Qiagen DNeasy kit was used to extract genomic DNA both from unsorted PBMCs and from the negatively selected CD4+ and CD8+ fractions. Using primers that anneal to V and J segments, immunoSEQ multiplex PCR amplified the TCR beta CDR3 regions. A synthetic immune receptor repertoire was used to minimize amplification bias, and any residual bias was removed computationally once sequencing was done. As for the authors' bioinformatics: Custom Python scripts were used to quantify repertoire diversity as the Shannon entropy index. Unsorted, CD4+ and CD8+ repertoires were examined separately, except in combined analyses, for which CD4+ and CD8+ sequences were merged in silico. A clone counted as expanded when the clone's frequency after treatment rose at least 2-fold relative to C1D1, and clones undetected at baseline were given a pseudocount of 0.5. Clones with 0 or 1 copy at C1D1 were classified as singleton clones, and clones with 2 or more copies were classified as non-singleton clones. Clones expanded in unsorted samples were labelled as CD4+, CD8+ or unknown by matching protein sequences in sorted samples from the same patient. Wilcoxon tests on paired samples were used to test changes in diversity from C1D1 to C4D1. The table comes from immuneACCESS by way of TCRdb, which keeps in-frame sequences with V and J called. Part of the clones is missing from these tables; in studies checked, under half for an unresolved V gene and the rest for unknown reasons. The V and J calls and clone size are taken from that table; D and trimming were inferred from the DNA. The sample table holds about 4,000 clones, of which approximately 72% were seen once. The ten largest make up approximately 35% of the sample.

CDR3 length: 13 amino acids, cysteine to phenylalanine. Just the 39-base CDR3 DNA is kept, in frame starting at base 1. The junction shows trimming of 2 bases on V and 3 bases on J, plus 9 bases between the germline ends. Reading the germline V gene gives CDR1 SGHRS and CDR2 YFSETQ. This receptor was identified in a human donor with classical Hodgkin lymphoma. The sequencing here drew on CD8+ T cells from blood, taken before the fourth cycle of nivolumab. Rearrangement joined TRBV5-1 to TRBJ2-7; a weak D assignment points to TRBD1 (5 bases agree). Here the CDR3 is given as CASSFGAGYEQYF. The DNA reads TGCGCCAGCAGCTTTGGGGCCGGCTACGAGCAGTACTTC.